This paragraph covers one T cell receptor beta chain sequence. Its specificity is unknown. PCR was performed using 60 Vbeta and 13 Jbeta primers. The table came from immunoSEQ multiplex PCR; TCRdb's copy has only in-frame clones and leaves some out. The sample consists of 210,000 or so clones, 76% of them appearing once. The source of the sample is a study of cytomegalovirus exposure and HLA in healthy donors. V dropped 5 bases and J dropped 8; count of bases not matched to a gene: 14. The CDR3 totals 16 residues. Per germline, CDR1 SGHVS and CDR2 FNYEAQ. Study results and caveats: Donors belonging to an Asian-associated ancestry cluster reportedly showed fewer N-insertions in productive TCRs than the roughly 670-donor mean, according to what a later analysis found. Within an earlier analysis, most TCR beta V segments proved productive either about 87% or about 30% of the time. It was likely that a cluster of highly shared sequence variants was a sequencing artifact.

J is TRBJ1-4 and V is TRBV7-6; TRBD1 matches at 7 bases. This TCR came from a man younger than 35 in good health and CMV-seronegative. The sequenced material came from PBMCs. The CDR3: CASSLTGDWGGEKLFF. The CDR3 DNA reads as TGTGCCAGCAGCCTAACAGGGGATTGGGGTGGGGAAAAACTGTTTTTT.